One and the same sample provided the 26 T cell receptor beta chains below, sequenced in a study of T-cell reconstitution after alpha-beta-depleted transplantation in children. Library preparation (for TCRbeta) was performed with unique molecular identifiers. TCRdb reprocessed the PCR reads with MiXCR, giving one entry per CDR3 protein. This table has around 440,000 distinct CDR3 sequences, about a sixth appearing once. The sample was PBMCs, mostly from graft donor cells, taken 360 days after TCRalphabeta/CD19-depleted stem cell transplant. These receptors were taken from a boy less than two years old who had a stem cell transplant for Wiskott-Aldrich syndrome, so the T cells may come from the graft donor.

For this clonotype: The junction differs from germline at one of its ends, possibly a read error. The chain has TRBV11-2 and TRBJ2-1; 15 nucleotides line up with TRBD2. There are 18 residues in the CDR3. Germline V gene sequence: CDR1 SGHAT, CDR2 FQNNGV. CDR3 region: CASSLQPGTSGRWGILIF. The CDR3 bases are TGTGCCAGCAGCTTACAACCCGGGACTAGCGGGAGGTGGGGTATACTCATCTTC.

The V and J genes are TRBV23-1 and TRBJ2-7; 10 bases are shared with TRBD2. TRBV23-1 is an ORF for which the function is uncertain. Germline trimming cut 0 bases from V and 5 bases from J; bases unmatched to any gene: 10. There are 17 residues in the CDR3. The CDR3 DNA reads TGCGCCAGCAGTCAATCAGGGTCACGTAGCGGGGGGAACGAGCAGTACTTC. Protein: CASSQSGSRSGGNEQYF.

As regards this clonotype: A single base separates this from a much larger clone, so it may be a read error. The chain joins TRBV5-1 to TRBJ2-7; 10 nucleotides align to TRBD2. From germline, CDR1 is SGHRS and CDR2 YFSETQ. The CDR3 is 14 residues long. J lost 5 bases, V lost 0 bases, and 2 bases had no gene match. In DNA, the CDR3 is TGCGCCAGCAGCTTGGCTAGCGGGAGCAACGAGCAGTACTTC. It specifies CASSLASGSNEQYF. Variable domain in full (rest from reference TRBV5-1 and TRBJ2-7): KAGVTQTPRYLIKTRGQQVTLSCSPISGHRSVSWYQQTPGQGLQFLFEYFSETQRNKGNFPGRFSGRQFSNSRSEMNVSTLELGDSALYLCASSLASGSNEQYFGPGTRLTVT.

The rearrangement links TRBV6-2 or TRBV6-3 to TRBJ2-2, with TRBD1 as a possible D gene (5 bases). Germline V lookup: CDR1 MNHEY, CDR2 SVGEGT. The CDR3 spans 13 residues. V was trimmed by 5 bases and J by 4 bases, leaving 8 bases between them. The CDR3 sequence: CASSQGFTGELFF. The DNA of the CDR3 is TGTGCCAGCAGTCAGGGATTCACCGGGGAGCTGTTTTTT.

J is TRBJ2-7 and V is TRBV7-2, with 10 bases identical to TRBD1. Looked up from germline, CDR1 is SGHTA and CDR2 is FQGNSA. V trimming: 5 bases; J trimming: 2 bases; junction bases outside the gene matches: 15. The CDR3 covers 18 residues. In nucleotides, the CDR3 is TGTGCCAGCAGCCTTAAGACGCTAGCCGGGACAGGGGCCTACGAGCAGTACTTC. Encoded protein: CASSLKTLAGTGAYEQYF.

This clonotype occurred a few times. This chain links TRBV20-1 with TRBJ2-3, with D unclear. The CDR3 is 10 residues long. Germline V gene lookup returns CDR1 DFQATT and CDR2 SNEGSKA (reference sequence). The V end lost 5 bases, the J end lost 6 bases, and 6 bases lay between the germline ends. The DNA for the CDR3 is TGCAGTGCTCTGGTTGATACGCAGTATTTT. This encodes CSALVDTQYF.

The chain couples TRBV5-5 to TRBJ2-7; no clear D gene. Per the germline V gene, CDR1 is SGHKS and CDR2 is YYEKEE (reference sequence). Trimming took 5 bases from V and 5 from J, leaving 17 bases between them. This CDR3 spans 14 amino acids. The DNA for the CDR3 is TGTGCCAGCAGTCACCAGGTTAACGTGGACGAGCAGTACTTC. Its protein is CASSHQVNVDEQYF. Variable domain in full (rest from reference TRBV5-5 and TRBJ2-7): DAGVTQSPTHLIKTRGQQVTLRCSPISGHKSVSWYQQVLGQGPQFIFQYYEKEERGRGNFPDRFSARQFPNYSSELNVNALLLGDSALYLCASSHQVNVDEQYFGPGTRLTVT.

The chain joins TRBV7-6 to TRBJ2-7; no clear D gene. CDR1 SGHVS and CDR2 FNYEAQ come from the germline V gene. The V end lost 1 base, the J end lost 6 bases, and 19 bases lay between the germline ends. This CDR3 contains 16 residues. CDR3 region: CASSLGSRQIHSEQYF. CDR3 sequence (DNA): TGTGCCAGCAGCTTAGGGTCTCGGCAGATCCACAGCGAGCAGTACTTC.

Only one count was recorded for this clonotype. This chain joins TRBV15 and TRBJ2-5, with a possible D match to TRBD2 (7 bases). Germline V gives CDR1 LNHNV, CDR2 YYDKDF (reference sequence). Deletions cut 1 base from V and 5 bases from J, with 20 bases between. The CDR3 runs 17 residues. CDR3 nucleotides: TGTGCCACCAGCAGAGTAGGGGGAGGCGGGAGCCTCGAGACCCAGTACTTC. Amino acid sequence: CATSRVGGGGSLETQYF. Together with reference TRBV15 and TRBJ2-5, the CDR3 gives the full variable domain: DAMVIQNPRYQVTQFGKPVTLSCSQTLNHNVMYWYQQKSSQAPKLLFHYYDKDFNNEADTPDNFQSRRPNTSFCFLDIRSPGLGDTAMYLCATSRVGGGGSLETQYFGPGTRLLVL.

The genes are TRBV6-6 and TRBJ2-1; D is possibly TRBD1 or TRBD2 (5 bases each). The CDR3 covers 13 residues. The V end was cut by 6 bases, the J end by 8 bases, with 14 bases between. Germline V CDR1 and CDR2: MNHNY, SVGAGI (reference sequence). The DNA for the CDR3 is TGTGCCAGCAGGAGGGTGAGGGGCCATGAGCAGTTCTTC. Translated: CASRRVRGHEQFF.

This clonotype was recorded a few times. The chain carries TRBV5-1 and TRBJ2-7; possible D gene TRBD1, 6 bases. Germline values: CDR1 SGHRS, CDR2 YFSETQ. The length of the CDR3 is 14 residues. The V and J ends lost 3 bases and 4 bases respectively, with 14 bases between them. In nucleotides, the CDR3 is TGCGCCAGCAGCTGGGACACGGGTCCTTACGAGCAGTACTTC. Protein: CASSWDTGPYEQYF.

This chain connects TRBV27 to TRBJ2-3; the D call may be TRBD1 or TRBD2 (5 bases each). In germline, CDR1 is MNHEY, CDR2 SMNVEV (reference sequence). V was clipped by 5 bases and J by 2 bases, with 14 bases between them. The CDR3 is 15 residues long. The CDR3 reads CASSKTPGLTDTQYF. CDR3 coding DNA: TGTGCCAGCAGTAAAACCCCGGGGCTCACAGATACGCAGTATTTT.

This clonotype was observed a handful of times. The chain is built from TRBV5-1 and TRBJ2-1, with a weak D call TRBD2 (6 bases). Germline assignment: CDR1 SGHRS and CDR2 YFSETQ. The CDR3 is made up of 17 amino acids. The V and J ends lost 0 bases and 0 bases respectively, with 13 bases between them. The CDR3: CASSLGGGKSSYNEQFF. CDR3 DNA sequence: TGCGCCAGCAGCTTGGGTGGGGGGAAAAGCTCCTACAATGAGCAGTTCTTC.

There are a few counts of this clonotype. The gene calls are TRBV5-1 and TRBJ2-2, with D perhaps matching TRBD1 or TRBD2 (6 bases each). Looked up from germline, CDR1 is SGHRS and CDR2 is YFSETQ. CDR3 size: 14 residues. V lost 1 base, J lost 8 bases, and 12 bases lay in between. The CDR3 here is CASSLSGARGELFF. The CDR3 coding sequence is TGCGCCAGCAGCTTGTCGGGGGCGAGAGGGGAGCTGTTTTTT.

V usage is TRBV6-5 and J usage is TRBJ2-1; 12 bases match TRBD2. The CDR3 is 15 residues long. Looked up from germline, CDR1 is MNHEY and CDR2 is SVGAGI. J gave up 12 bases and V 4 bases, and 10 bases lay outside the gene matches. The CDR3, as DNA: TGTGCCAGCAGTTTGCTAGCGGGAGGGCCCTTGGGGCAGTTCTTC. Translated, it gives CASSLLAGGPLGQFF.

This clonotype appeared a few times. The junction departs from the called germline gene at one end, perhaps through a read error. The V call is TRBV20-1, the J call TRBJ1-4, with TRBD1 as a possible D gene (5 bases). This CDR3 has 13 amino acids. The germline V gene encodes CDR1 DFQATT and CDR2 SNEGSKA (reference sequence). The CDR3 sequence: CSARGVANEKLFF. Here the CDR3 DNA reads TGCAGTGCCAGAGGGGTAGCTAATGAAAAACTGTTTTTT.

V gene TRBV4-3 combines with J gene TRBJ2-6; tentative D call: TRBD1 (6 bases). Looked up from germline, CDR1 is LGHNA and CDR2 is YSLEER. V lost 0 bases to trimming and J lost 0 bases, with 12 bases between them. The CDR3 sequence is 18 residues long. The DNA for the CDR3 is TGCGCCAGCAGCCAAGATGATAGGGGGAGCTCTGGGGCCAACGTCCTGACTTTC. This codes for CASSQDDRGSSGANVLTF.

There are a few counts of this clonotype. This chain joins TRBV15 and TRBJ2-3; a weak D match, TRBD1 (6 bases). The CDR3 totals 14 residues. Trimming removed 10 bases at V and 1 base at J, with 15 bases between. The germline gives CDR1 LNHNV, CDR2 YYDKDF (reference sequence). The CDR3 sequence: CASAGTPRTDTQYF. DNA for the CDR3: TGTGCCAGCGCCGGGACACCCCGCACAGATACGCAGTATTTT.

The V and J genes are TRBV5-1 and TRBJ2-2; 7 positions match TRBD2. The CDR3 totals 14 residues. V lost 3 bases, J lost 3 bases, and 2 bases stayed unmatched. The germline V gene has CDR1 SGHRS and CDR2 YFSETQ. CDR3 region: CASSWTRDTGELFF. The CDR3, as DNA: TGCGCCAGCAGCTGGACTAGAGACACCGGGGAGCTGTTTTTT.

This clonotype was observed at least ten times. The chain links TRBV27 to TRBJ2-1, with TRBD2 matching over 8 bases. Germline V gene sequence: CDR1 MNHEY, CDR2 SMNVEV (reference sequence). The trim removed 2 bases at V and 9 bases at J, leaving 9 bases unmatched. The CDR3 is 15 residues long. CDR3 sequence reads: CASSLVSGIYGEQFF. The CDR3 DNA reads TGTGCCAGCAGTTTAGTTAGCGGGATATATGGTGAGCAGTTCTTC.

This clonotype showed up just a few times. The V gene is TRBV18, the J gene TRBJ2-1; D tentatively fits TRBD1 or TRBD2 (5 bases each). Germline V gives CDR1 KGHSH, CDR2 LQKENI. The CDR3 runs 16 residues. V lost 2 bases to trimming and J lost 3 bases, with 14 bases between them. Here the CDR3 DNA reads TGTGCCAGCTCACCAATTGACAGTGGAGGCTACAATGAGCAGTTCTTC. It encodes CASSPIDSGGYNEQFF.

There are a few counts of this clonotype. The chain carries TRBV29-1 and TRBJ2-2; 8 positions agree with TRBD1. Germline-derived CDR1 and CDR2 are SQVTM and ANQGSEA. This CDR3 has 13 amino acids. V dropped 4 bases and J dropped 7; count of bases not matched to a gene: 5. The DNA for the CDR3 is TGCAGCGTTGCTGACAGGGGATTCGGGGAGCTGTTTTTT. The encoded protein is CSVADRGFGELFF.

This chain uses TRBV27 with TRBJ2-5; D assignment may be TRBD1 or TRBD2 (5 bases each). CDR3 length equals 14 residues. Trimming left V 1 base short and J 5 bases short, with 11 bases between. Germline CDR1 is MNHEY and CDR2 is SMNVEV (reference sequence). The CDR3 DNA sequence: TGTGCCAGCAGTTTATTCTGGGGGAGTGAGACCCAGTACTTC. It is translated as CASSLFWGSETQYF.

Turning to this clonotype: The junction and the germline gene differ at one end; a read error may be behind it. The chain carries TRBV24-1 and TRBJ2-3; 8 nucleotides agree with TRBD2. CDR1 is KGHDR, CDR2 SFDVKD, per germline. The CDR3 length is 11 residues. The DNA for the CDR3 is TGTGCCACCAGACAAGCGGGAGAAGTGGCTTTT. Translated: CATRQAGEVAF.

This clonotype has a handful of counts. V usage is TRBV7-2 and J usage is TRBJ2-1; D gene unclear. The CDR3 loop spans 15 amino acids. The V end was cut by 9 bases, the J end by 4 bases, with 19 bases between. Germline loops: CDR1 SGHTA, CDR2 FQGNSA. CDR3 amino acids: CASLPAGRPYNEQFF. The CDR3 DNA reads TGTGCCAGTCTCCCGGCAGGAAGGCCTTACAATGAGCAGTTCTTC.

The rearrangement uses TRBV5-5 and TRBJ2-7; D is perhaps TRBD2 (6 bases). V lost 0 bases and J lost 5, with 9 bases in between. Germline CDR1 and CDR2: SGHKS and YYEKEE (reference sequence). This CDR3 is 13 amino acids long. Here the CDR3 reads CASSLAGLHEQYF. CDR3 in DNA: TGTGCCAGCAGCTTGGCGGGACTCCACGAGCAGTACTTC.